This T cell receptor (beta chain) was captured by sequencing in a study of T cell changes during pregnancy in multiple sclerosis. This clone was recorded only once. Assay: immunoSEQ multiplex PCR; the TCRdb copy retains only in-frame clones and omits some. The repertoire consists of under 85,000 clones, with more than 90% occurring once and the leading ten covering 0.21%. J was trimmed by 7 bases and V by 0 bases; bases with no gene match: 4. The germline V gene encodes CDR1 SGDLS and CDR2 YYNGEE. The CDR3 length is 15 residues. The receptor comes from a female donor with multiple sclerosis, enrolled in a pregnancy study. The rearrangement joins TRBV9 to TRBJ2-2, with 9 bases aligning to TRBD2. The sequenced sample was CD4+ T cells from peripheral blood mononuclear cells, obtained before pregnancy. DNA for the CDR3: TGTGCCAGCAGCGTAGGGCAGCGGGAGGTCGGGGAGCTGTTTTTT. As protein: CASSVGQREVGELFF.